Sequencing of this TCR beta chain was carried out in a study of blood T cells in healthy people across ages. Across the study: Capture by template switching was about one barcoded beta molecule per two T cells.

The study recruited healthy Caucasian donors from Russia who were aged about 6 to 100. A second PCR, run for 7 to 11 cycles, used a sample-barcoded 5' primer plus a J-beta primer mix. TCRdb re-derived calls from the 5' RACE reads in MiXCR, one entry per CDR3 protein. The sample carries fewer than 1,000,000 distinct CDR3 sequences, 35% to 60% recorded once. This CDR3 spans 14 amino acids. Germline CDR1 is SGHTA and CDR2 is FQGNSA. Sequencing input: blood. This TCR came from a man aged 80 or over in good health. This chain uses TRBV7-2 with TRBJ2-7; 7 bases line up with TRBD2. Gene TRBJ2-4 matches the end of the DNA better, so the J call may be wrong. The CDR3 region is CASSPGLGQVIQYF. For the CDR3, the DNA is TGTGCCAGCAGCCCTGGACTAGGTCAGGTCATTCAGTACTTC.